These T cell receptor beta chains were read from a single sample in a study of blood T cell repertoires in COVID-19. Generated by immunoSEQ multiplex PCR, the TCRdb table keeps only in-frame clones and is missing some. The sample has some 460,000 clones; around nine tenths are singletons. Source material: peripheral blood. The receptors stem from a woman in her 30s with acute or convalescent COVID-19. Both conserved end residues are part of each CDR3. The D gene is left open where the match is weak. Clone size appears in some rows only: once, few, many, or a class for an expanded clone.

d_gene	j_gene	abundance	v_gene	CDR3aa	CDR3nt
TRBD1	TRBJ2-5	NA	TRBV4-1	CASSQGDSQETQYF	TGCGCCAGCAGCCAAGGGGACAGTCAAGAGACCCAGTACTTC
TRBD1	TRBJ2-7	NA	TRBV27	CASSIWTGEPYEQYF	TGTGCCAGCAGTATCTGGACAGGGGAACCCTACGAGCAGTACTTC
NA	TRBJ1-1	NA	TRBV5-5	CASSPWGLGDTEAFF	TGTGCCAGCAGCCCTTGGGGGCTCGGGGACACTGAAGCTTTCTTT
NA	TRBJ2-7	NA	TRBV6-5	CASSLRDSYEQYF	TGTGCCAGCAGTTTAAGAGATTCCTACGAGCAGTACTTC
NA	TRBJ1-2	NA	TRBV11-2	CASSRPQGTGYTF	TGTGCCAGCAGCCGACCCCAGGGGACCGGCTACACCTTC
NA	TRBJ1-1	NA	TRBV7-8	CASSLRHNSNTEAFF	TGTGCCAGCAGCCTTCGACACAACTCGAACACTGAAGCTTTCTTT
TRBD1	TRBJ1-6	few	TRBV10-2	CASSARDRGPSPLHF	TGCGCCAGCAGCGCCCGGGACAGGGGCCCCTCACCCCTCCACTTT
TRBD1	TRBJ2-7	NA	TRBV5-4	CASSLVQGAGEQYF	TGTGCCAGCAGCTTGGTCCAGGGGGCTGGAGAGCAGTACTTC
NA	TRBJ1-4	NA	TRBV18	CASSPKGGPATNEKLFF	TGTGCCAGCTCACCGAAAGGGGGACCTGCAACTAATGAAAAACTGTTTTTT
TRBD1	TRBJ2-1	NA	TRBV11-3	CASSQGVGGQGVNEQFF	TGTGCCAGCAGCCAGGGGGTGGGGGGACAGGGGGTCAATGAGCAGTTCTTC
NA	TRBJ1-1	NA	TRBV7-9	CASSSNRVQGTEAFF	TGTGCCAGCAGCTCAAACAGGGTACAGGGCACTGAAGCTTTCTTT
TRBD2	TRBJ2-1	NA	TRBV5-4	CASSPGGGRYNEQFF	TGTGCCAGCAGCCCTGGGGGGGGGAGATACAATGAGCAGTTCTTC
TRBD2	TRBJ2-1	NA	TRBV7-2	CASSSTSGAYNEQFF	TGTGCCAGCAGCTCTACTAGCGGGGCGTACAATGAGCAGTTCTTC
NA	TRBJ2-7	NA	TRBV6-5	CAILTPGVLEQYF	TGTGCCATCCTCACCCCGGGGGTCCTCGAGCAGTACTTC
NA	TRBJ2-2	few	TRBV19	CASSEKTGELFF	TGTGCCAGTAGTGAGAAGACCGGGGAGCTGTTTTTT
TRBD2	TRBJ2-7	NA	TRBV6-5	CASTVSGGSYEQYF	TGTGCCAGCACTGTTAGCGGGGGGTCCTACGAGCAGTACTTC